Listed here are 22 T cell receptor beta chains from one sample, sequenced in a study of T cell repertoires in cytomegalovirus infection. Antigens of these TCRs are unknown. TCRdb recomputed calls from the reads with MiXCR, one row per CDR3 protein. The sample lists around 360,000 distinct CDR3 sequences; about a third were seen once. The material was cultured PBMCs, obtained from culture after CMV antigen stimulation. These receptors all stem from a human donor in good health (CMV status not recorded). Some clones in this sample may be carry-over from other donors' samples.

This sequence joins TRBV12-3 or TRBV12-4 and TRBJ2-1; TRBD2 is a possible D gene (6 bases). Trimming cost V 5 bases and J 9 bases, with 20 bases left between them. The CDR3 consists of 15 residues. The CDR3 nucleotides read TGTGCCAGCAGTCCTCAGAGGGCCCCCGGGGGTGAGCAGTTCTTC. Translating it yields CASSPQRAPGGEQFF.

The J gene is TRBJ2-7, the V gene TRBV28, with 7 bases aligning to TRBD1. The CDR3 is 15 residues long. Trimming took 7 bases from V and 2 from J; bases not matched to a gene: 11. CDR1 is MDHEN, CDR2 SYDVKM, per germline. The CDR3: CASTPGAGGAYEQYF. The CDR3 DNA follows: TGTGCCAGCACCCCAGGCGCAGGGGGAGCCTACGAGCAGTACTTC.

The chain combines TRBV5-8 with TRBJ2-1, with 10 bases identical to TRBD2. V was pared by 4 bases and J by 5 bases, with 6 bases of the junction left unmatched. The CDR3 sequence is 15 residues long. CDR1 and CDR2 from the germline V gene are SGHTS and YDEGEE. DNA of the CDR3: TGTGCCAGCAGCGGGACTAGCGAGAGAAACAATGAGCAGTTCTTC. It specifies CASSGTSERNNEQFF.

This clonotype was seen many times. This chain links TRBV7-8 with TRBJ2-2, with no clear D. The V end lost 7 bases, the J end lost 2 bases, and 11 bases lay between the germline ends. This CDR3 contains 14 residues. Per the germline V gene, CDR1 is SGHVS and CDR2 is FQNEAQ. The DNA for the CDR3 is TGTGCCAGCAAACCAGCGACCAACACCGGGGAGCTGTTTTTT. Its protein product is CASKPATNTGELFF.

The chain uses TRBV4-3 and TRBJ1-2, with a weak D call TRBD1 (6 bases). Germline V CDR1 and CDR2: LGHNA, YSLEER. Between the trimmed V and J ends, which lost 0 bases and 5 bases, there was a span of 13 bases. This CDR3 spans 15 amino acids. The CDR3 spells CASSQDRGQRYGYTF. Here the CDR3 DNA reads TGCGCCAGCAGCCAAGACCGAGGACAGCGGTATGGCTACACCTTC.

This clonotype occurred a few times. This sequence joins TRBV7-2 and TRBJ1-2; 8 bases match TRBD1. Germline V CDR1 and CDR2: SGHTA, FQGNSA. This CDR3 has 13 amino acids. V dropped 8 bases and J dropped 4; count of bases not matched to a gene: 6. The chain's CDR3 is CASGVDRGYGYTF. The CDR3 DNA reads TGTGCCAGCGGTGTAGACAGGGGCTATGGCTACACCTTC.

In its sample, this clonotype was seen a few times. The chain has TRBV7-6 and TRBJ2-7; TRBD1 matches 9 bases. The CDR3 has 15 amino acids. Trimming removed 5 bases from V and 4 bases from J; junction bases left unmatched: 9. In germline, CDR1 is SGHVS, CDR2 FNYEAQ. In DNA form, the CDR3 reads TGTGCCAGCAGCCCGACAGGGGGGACTCCTTACGAGCAGTACTTC. This sequence encodes CASSPTGGTPYEQYF.

This chain uses TRBV6-5 with TRBJ2-2; D not certain. Trimming cost V 5 bases and J 7 bases, with 14 bases left between them. This CDR3 has 14 amino acids. CDR1 is MNHEY, CDR2 SVGAGI, per germline. The DNA of the CDR3 is TGTGCCAGCAGTGATGAACCGGTGGTCGGGGAGCTGTTTTTT. This translates into CASSDEPVVGELFF.

This clonotype was seen a few times. The chain combines TRBV6-6 with TRBJ1-1; tentative D call: TRBD1 (6 bases). The V and J ends lost 7 bases and 1 base respectively, with 13 bases between them. This CDR3 is built from 14 residues. CDR1 is MNHNY and CDR2 is SVGAGI in the germline V gene (reference sequence). CDR3 sequence (DNA): TGTGCCAGCACCCGACAGGAACAGAACACTGAAGCTTTCTTT. It specifies CASTRQEQNTEAFF.

The genes are TRBV7-1 and TRBJ2-7; D call uncertain. TRBV7-1 counts as an open reading frame of uncertain function. Between the trimmed V and J ends, which lost 3 bases and 5 bases, there was a span of 11 bases. There are 13 residues in the CDR3. The CDR3 here is CASSSPTFHEQYF. CDR3 DNA sequence: TGTGCCAGCAGCTCTCCAACCTTCCACGAGCAGTACTTC.

This clonotype was seen more than once but under ten times. The chain joins TRBV6-4 to TRBJ2-5, with 12 bases lining up with TRBD2. CDR3 size: 15 residues. The germline V gene encodes CDR1 MRHNA and CDR2 SNTAGT. J gave up 4 bases and V 3 bases, and 3 bases lay outside the gene matches. The CDR3 loop is CASSETSGSGETQYF. The CDR3 DNA follows: TGTGCCAGCAGTGAGACTAGCGGGAGTGGAGAGACCCAGTACTTC.

V gene TRBV7-2 combines with J gene TRBJ2-1; D may be TRBD2 (6 bases). Between the trimmed V and J ends, which lost 5 bases and 1 base, there was a span of 15 bases. The CDR3 is 16 amino acids. The germline gives CDR1 SGHTA, CDR2 FQGNSA. CDR3 sequence (DNA): TGTGCCAGCAGCCGGATGATGGGGGGATCCTACAATGAGCAGTTCTTC. It encodes CASSRMMGGSYNEQFF.

In its sample, this clonotype was seen a few times. The chain employs TRBV12-5 and TRBJ2-1; 7 nucleotides line up with TRBD2. This CDR3 contains 15 residues. Germline values: CDR1 LGHNT, CDR2 FRNRAP. Unmatched junction bases numbered 8, after V lost 7 bases and J lost 2 bases. The CDR3 DNA sequence: TGTGCTAGTGCCCAAGCGGGACTCCCCTACAATGAGCAGTTCTTC. Translating it yields CASAQAGLPYNEQFF.

V gene TRBV5-4 combines with J gene TRBJ2-7; D might be TRBD1 or TRBD2, each matching 5 bases. Trimming stripped 2 bases from V and 5 bases from J, with 23 bases between. The CDR3 length is 17 residues. Germline lookup yields CDR1 SGHNT and CDR2 YYREEE (reference sequence). The CDR3 DNA follows: TGTGCCAGCAGCTTTCCCACACTAGGAGGTATGGGGGACGAGCAGTACTTC. This gives the protein CASSFPTLGGMGDEQYF. The complete variable domain, with remaining parts taken from reference TRBV5-4 and TRBJ2-7, reads ETGVTQSPTHLIKTRGQQVTLRCSSQSGHNTVSWYQQALGQGPQFIFQYYREEENGRGNFPPRFSGLQFPNYSSELNVNALELDDSALYLCASSFPTLGGMGDEQYFGPGTRLTVT.

CDR3 DNA sequence: TGTGCCAGCTCACCGACTAGAGCGCAAGAGACCCAGTACTTC. This translates into CASSPTRAQETQYF. The rearrangement uses TRBV18 and TRBJ2-5; tentatively, D is TRBD2 (6 bases). This CDR3 spans 14 amino acids. Germline V gene data show CDR1 as KGHSH and CDR2 as LQKENI. V was trimmed by 3 bases and J by 2 bases, leaving 10 bases between them.

This sequence joins TRBV12-5 and TRBJ2-1; D not certain. The CDR3 runs to 15 residues. The ends were cut back, 5 bases at V and 8 bases at J, with 19 bases in the middle. CDR1 is LGHNT, CDR2 FRNRAP, per germline. The CDR3 sequence is CASGPGPSVIDEQFF. The CDR3 bases are TGTGCTAGTGGTCCTGGTCCGAGCGTTATCGATGAGCAGTTCTTC.

The chain couples TRBV28 to TRBJ1-5, with 8 bases that match TRBD1. CDR1 and CDR2 (germline): MDHEN, SYDVKM. The CDR3 runs to 14 residues. J lost 4 bases, V lost 6 bases, and 5 bases had no gene match. The CDR3 loop is CASRSRDRNQPQHF. The CDR3 coding sequence is TGTGCCAGCAGGTCCCGGGACAGGAATCAGCCCCAGCATTTT.

The chain uses TRBV7-8 and TRBJ2-2, with TRBD1 matching over 7 bases. Germline CDR1 is SGHVS and CDR2 is FQNEAQ. The CDR3 runs to 16 residues. V lost 2 bases, J lost 5 bases, and 8 bases stayed unmatched. The CDR3 loop reads CASSLPTGITTGELFF. The CDR3, as DNA: TGTGCCAGCAGCTTACCGACAGGGATTACGACCGGGGAGCTGTTTTTT.

This clonotype appeared a single time. J is TRBJ2-7 and V is TRBV5-6, with 7 bases that match TRBD1. Losses at the gene ends were 2 bases for V and 4 bases for J; bases not matched to a gene: 9. Germline loops: CDR1 SGHDT, CDR2 YYEEEE. The CDR3 spans 15 residues. For the CDR3, the DNA is TGTGCCAGCAGCTTTCGGACAGGCACCCAATACGAGCAGTACTTC. It yields the protein CASSFRTGTQYEQYF.

DNA of the CDR3: TGTGCCAGCAGCTTAGGAGACAGCACAGATACGCAGTATTTT. Its protein product is CASSLGDSTDTQYF. V is TRBV7-9 and J is TRBJ2-3; D gene unclear. CDR1 and CDR2 (germline): SEHNR, FQNEAQ (reference sequence). Trimming stripped 1 base from V and 0 bases from J, with 5 bases between. The length of the CDR3 is 14 residues.

CDR3 sequence reads: CATSSDRINYGYTF. DNA for the CDR3: TGTGCCACCAGCAGCGACAGAATCAACTATGGCTACACCTTC. V is TRBV15 and J is TRBJ1-2, with D perhaps matching TRBD1 (5 bases). Trimming shortened V by 3 bases and J by 2 bases, and 10 bases separated the two germline ends. The CDR3 loop spans 14 amino acids. The germline CDR1 and CDR2 sequences are LNHNV and YYDKDF (reference sequence).

This clonotype was detected only a few times. The CDR3 DNA follows: TGTGCCAGCAGTCTACTGCCAGGGAGCAGTGGCTACACCTTC. Protein: CASSLLPGSSGYTF. The rearrangement joins TRBV28 to TRBJ1-2; maybe TRBD1 (5 bases). Germline values: CDR1 MDHEN, CDR2 SYDVKM. V was clipped by 5 bases and J by 7 bases, with 17 bases between them. The CDR3 totals 14 residues.